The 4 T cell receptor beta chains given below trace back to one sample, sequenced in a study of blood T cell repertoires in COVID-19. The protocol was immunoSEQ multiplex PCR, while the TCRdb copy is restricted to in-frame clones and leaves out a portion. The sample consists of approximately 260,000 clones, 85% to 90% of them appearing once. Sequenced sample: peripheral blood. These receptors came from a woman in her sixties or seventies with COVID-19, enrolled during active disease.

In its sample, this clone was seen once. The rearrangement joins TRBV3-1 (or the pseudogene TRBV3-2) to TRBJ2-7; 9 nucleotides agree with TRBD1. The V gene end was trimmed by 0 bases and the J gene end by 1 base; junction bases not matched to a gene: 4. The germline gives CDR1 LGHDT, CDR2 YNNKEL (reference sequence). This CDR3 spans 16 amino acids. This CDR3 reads CASSQDPGTGSYEQYF. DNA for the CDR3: TGTGCCAGCAGCCAAGATCCAGGGACAGGGTCCTACGAGCAGTACTTC.

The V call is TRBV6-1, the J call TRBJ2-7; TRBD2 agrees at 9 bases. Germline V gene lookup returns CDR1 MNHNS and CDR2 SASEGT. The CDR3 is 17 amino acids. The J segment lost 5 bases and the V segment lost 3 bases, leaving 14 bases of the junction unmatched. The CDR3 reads CASSELTGGGAAHEQYF. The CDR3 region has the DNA TGTGCCAGCAGTGAGTTAACAGGCGGGGGGGCCGCCCACGAGCAGTACTTC.

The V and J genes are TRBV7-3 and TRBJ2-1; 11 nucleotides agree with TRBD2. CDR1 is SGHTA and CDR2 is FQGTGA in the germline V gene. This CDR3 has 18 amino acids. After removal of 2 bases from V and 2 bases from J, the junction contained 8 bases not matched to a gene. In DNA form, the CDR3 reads TGTGCCAGCAGCTTATTTACCTCGACTAGCGGGGCCTACAATGAGCAGTTCTTC. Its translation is CASSLFTSTSGAYNEQFF.

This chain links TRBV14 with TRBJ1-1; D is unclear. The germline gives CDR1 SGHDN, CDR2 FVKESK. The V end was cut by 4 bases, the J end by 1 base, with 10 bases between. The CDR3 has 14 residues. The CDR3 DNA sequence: TGTGCCAGCAGCCCCCTCCGGTCGAACACTGAAGCTTTCTTT. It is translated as CASSPLRSNTEAFF.